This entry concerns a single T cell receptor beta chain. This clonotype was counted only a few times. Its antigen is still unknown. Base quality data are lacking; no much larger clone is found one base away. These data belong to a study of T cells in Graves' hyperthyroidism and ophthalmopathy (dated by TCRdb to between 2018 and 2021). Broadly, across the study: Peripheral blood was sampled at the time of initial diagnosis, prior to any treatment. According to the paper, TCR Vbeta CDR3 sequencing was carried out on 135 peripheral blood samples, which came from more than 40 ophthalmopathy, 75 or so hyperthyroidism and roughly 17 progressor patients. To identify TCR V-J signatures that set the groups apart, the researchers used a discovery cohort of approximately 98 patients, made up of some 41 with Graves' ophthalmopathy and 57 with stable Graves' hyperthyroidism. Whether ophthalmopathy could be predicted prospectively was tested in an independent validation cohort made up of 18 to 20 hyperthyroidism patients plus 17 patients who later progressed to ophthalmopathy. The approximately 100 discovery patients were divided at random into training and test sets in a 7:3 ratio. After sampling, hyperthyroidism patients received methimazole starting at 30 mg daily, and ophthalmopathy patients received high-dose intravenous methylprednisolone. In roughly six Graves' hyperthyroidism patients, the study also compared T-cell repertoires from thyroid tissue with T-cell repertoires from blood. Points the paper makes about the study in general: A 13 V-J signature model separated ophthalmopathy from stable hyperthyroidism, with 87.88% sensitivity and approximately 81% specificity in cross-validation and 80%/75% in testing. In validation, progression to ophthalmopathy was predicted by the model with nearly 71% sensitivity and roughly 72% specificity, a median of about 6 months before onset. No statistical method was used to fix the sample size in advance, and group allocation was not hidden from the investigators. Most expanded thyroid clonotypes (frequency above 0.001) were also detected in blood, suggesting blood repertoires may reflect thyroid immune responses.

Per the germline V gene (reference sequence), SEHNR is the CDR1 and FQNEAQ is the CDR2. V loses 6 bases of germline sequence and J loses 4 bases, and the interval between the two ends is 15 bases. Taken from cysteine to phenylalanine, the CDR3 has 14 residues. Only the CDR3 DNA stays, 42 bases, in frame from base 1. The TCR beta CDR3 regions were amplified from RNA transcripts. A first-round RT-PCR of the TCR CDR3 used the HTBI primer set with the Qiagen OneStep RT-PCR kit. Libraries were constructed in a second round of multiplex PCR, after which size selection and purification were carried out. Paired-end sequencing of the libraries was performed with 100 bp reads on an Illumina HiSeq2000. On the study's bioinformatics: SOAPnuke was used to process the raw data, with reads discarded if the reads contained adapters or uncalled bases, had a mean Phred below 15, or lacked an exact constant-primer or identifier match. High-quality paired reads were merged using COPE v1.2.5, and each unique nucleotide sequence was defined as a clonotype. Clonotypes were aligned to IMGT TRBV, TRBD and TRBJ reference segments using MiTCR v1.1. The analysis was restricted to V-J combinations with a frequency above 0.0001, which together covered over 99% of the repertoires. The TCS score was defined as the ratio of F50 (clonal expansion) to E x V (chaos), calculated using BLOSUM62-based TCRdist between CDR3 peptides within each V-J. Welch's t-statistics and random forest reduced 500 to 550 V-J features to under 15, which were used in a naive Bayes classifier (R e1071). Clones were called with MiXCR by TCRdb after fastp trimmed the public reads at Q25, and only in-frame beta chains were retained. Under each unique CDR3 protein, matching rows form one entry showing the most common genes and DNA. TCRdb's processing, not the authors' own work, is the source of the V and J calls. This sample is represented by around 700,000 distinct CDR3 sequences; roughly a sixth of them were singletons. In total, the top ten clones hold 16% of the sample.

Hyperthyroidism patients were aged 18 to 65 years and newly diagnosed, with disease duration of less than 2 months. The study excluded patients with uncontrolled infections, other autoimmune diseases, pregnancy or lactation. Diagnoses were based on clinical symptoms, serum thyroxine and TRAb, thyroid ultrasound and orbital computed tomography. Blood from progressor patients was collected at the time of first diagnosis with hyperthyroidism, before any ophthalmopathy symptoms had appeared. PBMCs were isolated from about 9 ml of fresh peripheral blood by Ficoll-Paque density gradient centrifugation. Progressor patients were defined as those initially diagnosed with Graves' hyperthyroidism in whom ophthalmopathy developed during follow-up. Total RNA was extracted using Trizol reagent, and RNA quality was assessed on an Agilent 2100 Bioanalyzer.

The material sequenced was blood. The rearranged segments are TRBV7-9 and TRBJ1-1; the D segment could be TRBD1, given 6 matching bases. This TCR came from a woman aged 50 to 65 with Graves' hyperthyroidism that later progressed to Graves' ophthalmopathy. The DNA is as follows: TGTGCCAGCAGTCCCCAAGAGGGGGGCACTGAAGCTTTCTTT. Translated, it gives CASSPQEGGTEAFF.